This T cell receptor (beta chain) is from a study of shared clonotypes between healthy human individuals. Study-level information: For every donor, three CD4 naive, three CD4 memory, two CD8 naive and one CD8 memory plates were used.

The study, taken as a whole, reports: Measured sharing among donors was expected to vary with sequencing depth. Investigators collected only blood, and repertoires in tissues likely differ. Lower generation probabilities were found for non-shared clonotypes than for those shared by all four donors.

This clone was counted once. Antigen specificity is unknown. Libraries were prepared by immunoSEQ multiplex PCR; TCRdb keeps only in-frame clonotypes and omits some of them. The sample lists roughly 2.5 million clones, approximately 92% occurring once. This CDR3 comprises 11 residues. Losses at the gene ends were 8 bases for V and 5 bases for J; bases not matched to a gene: 2. Germline assignment: CDR1 MNHEY and CDR2 SVGAGI. The chain links TRBV6-5 to TRBJ1-1, with 7 bases that match TRBD1. Sequenced sample: naive CD4+ T cells sorted from blood. Described subset: CD45RA+ positively selected. This sequence was found in a man aged 18 to 29 in good health. The CDR3 spells CASQGGTEAFF. Written as DNA, the CDR3 is TGTGCCAGCCAGGGGGGGACTGAAGCTTTCTTT.